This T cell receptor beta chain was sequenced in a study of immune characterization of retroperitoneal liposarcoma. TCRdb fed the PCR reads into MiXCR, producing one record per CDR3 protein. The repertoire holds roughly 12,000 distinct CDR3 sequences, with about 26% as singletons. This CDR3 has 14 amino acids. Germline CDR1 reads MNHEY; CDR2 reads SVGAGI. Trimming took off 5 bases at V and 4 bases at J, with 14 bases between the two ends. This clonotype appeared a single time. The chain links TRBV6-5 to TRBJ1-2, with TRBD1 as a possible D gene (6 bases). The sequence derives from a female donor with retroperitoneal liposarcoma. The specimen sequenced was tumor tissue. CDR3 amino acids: CASSEGGEGYGYTF. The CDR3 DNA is TGTGCCAGCAGTGAAGGGGGGGAGGGCTATGGCTACACCTTC.